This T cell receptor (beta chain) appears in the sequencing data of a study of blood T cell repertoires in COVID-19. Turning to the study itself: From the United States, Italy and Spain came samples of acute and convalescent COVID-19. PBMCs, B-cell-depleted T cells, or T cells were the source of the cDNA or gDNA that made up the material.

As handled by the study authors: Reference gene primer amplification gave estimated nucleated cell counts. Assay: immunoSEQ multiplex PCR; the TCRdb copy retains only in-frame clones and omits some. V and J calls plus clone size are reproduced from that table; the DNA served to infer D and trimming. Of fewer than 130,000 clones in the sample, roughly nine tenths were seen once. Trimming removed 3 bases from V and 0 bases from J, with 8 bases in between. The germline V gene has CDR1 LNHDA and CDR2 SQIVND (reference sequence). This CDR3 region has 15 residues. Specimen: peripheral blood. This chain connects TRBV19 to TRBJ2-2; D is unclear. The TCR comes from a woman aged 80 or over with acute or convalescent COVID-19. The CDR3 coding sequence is TGTGCCAGTAGTATCGGGTCCTCGAACACCGGGGAGCTGTTTTTT. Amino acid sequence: CASSIGSSNTGELFF.